The 5 T cell receptor beta chains below were found in one sample sequenced in a study of Ad26.COV2.S vaccination and SARS-CoV-2 variants. Clones were read by immunoSEQ multiplex PCR, and TCRdb kept only the in-frame ones, dropping some. This sample yields roughly 460,000 clones, of which approximately 90% are seen a single time; 1.5% to 2% belongs to the top ten. Specified treatment: around 19 received Ad26.COV2.S at low or high dose, single or two shots; about 5 received placebo; per-sample allocation not given. Collection of samples fell on day 63 after the first vaccine or placebo injection. The specimen comprised peripheral blood, sampled in a trial of Ad26.COV2.S vaccine versus placebo. The receptor source for this set is a person aged 18-65 years who received the Ad26.COV2.S COVID-19 vaccine or a placebo.

The chain couples TRBV29-1 to TRBJ1-1; D ambiguous. The CDR3 runs to 12 residues. Germline CDR1 reads SQVTM; CDR2 reads ANQGSEA. V shed 1 base and J shed 4 bases, with 7 bases lying between them. The CDR3 sequence: CSVEGSRTEAFF. DNA for the CDR3: TGCAGCGTTGAAGGTTCGCGCACTGAAGCTTTCTTT.

The chain combines TRBV6-5 with TRBJ1-1; the D gene is possibly TRBD1 (5 bases). V was shortened by 2 bases and J by 8 bases, with 6 bases between the two germline ends. There are 11 residues in the CDR3. CDR1 is MNHEY, CDR2 SVGAGI, per germline. This chain's CDR3 is CASSYRDEAFF. CDR3 DNA sequence: TGTGCCAGCAGTTACAGGGACGAAGCTTTCTTT.

The CDR3: CASRRPTGIELSYEQYF. The DNA of the CDR3 is TGTGCCAGCAGGAGGCCAACAGGGATCGAACTCTCCTACGAGCAGTACTTC. The rearrangement uses TRBV28 and TRBJ2-7, with D possibly matching TRBD1 (6 bases). This CDR3 is built from 17 residues. CDR1 MDHEN and CDR2 SYDVKM come from the germline V gene. The V gene lost 6 bases and the J gene lost 0 bases, with 21 bases spanning the gap.

The rearrangement joins TRBV28 to TRBJ2-3; no firm D call. The CDR3 runs to 11 residues. The germline CDR1 and CDR2 sequences are MDHEN and SYDVKM. With 8 bases removed from V and 2 bases from J, the gap between germline ends came to 5 bases. The chain's CDR3 is CASEFTDTQYF. The CDR3 nucleotides are TGTGCCAGCGAGTTCACAGATACGCAGTATTTT. Full variable domain (remainder filled in from reference TRBV28 and TRBJ2-3): DVKVTQSSRYLVKRTGEKVFLECVQDMDHENMFWYRQDPGLGLRLIYFSYDVKMKEKGDIPEGYSVSREKKERFSLILESASTNQTSMYLCASEFTDTQYFGPGTRLTVL.

The chain is built from TRBV28 and TRBJ1-5; unclear D gene. Germline loops: CDR1 MDHEN, CDR2 SYDVKM. The CDR3 contains 15 residues. Trimming left V 3 bases short and J 1 base short, with 10 bases between. The CDR3 DNA reads TGTGCCAGCAGTTTGTGGGGATTGAGCAATCAGCCCCAGCATTTT. Amino acids: CASSLWGLSNQPQHF.